One sample yielded the 15 T cell receptor beta chains listed below, sequenced in a study of T-cell memory formation after mild COVID-19. TCRdb reanalysed the 5' RACE reads using MiXCR and keeps one entry per CDR3 protein. This sample yields under 450,000 distinct CDR3 sequences, of which around a quarter are seen a single time; 10% to 15% belongs to the top ten. The specimen sequenced was PBMCs or a T cell subset sorted from them (not recorded which). The source is an adult woman who had mild COVID-19 (a few samples of this study predate the infection). Cell type and time point are not known.

The chain combines TRBV10-3 with TRBJ2-7, with no clear D. V was clipped by 3 bases and J by 3 bases, with 6 bases between them. This CDR3 has 12 residues. CDR1 is ENHRY and CDR2 is SYGVKD in the germline V gene. The CDR3 sequence is CAISDNSYEQYF. For the CDR3, the DNA is TGTGCCATCAGTGACAACAGCTACGAGCAGTACTTC.

The chain couples TRBV4-2 to TRBJ1-4; 7 positions agree with TRBD1. This CDR3 spans 16 amino acids. Germline V gene lookup returns CDR1 LGHNA and CDR2 YNFKEQ. J gave up 6 bases and V 0 bases, and 7 bases lay outside the gene matches. For the CDR3, the DNA is TGTGCCAGCAGCCAAGAATCGGGCAGGGGGTATGAAAAACTGTTTTTT. Amino acid sequence: CASSQESGRGYEKLFF.

The chain carries TRBV29-1 and TRBJ1-3; 9 bases map to TRBD1. The germline gives CDR1 SQVTM, CDR2 ANQGSEA. The J segment lost 0 bases and the V segment lost 3 bases, leaving 6 bases of the junction unmatched. The CDR3 totals 16 residues. The CDR3 loop is CSVDGDREASGNTIYF. The CDR3 DNA follows: TGCAGCGTTGACGGGGACAGGGAGGCCTCTGGAAACACCATATATTTT.

The chain links TRBV2 to TRBJ2-5, with TRBD2 matching 7 bases. The ends lost 6 bases at V and 4 bases at J; junction bases unmatched: 8. Germline V CDR1 and CDR2: SNHLY, FYNNEI. This CDR3 is 14 amino acids long. The CDR3 DNA sequence: TGTGCCAGCAGCCGGGGAGGGGTTATAGAGACCCAGTACTTC. Translated: CASSRGGVIETQYF.

This clonotype has more than one count but fewer than ten. CDR3 region: CASSPQGDYEQYF. The CDR3 nucleotides read TGCGCCAGCAGCCCCCAGGGGGACTACGAGCAGTACTTC. V usage is TRBV4-1 and J usage is TRBJ2-7; 7 positions agree with TRBD1. The CDR3 sequence is 13 residues long. Germline V lookup: CDR1 MGHRA, CDR2 YSYEKL. Unmatched junction bases numbered 3, after V lost 4 bases and J lost 3 bases.

The J gene is TRBJ2-7, the V gene TRBV20-1, with a tentative D call TRBD2 (6 bases). V was cut by 0 bases and J by 4 bases, with 19 bases left in between. Germline-derived CDR1 and CDR2 are DFQATT and SNEGSKA (reference sequence). The CDR3 runs 16 residues. The CDR3, as DNA: TGCAGTGCTAGAGATCAGGATCGGGAGCAGTATTACGAGCAGTACTTC. Translating gives CSARDQDREQYYEQYF.

The chain is built from TRBV7-2 and TRBJ2-3, with D perhaps matching TRBD2 (7 bases). This CDR3 has 15 amino acids. The germline gives CDR1 SGHTA, CDR2 FQGNSA. Trimming took off 2 bases at V and 4 bases at J, with 13 bases between the two ends. Written as DNA, the CDR3 is TGTGCCAGCAGCTTATTCGGGGGGACATCAGATACGCAGTATTTT. Translation gives CASSLFGGTSDTQYF.

This clonotype was detected only a few times. The J gene is TRBJ1-1, the V gene TRBV5-1; TRBD1 might be the D (6 bases). V dropped 5 bases and J dropped 1 base, with 18 bases sitting between them. CDR1 and CDR2 (germline): SGHRS, YFSETQ. This CDR3 comprises 16 residues. CDR3 sequence (DNA): TGCGCCAGCAGTTTTGTACCGCGGGGGCCGAACACTGAAGCTTTCTTT. It is translated as CASSFVPRGPNTEAFF.

The V gene is TRBV5-1, the J gene TRBJ2-3, with 9 bases matching TRBD2. Trimming cost V 0 bases and J 1 base; bases outside gene matches: 3. Germline values: CDR1 SGHRS, CDR2 YFSETQ. The CDR3 has 16 residues. The CDR3 reads CASSLGASGGTDTQYF. The DNA for the CDR3 is TGCGCCAGCAGCTTGGGGGCTAGCGGGGGCACAGATACGCAGTATTTT.

This clonotype turned up a few times. V usage is TRBV21-1 and J usage is TRBJ2-7; TRBD1 reflects the table's D call only, with no check against the DNA. TRBV21-1 is a recognized pseudogene. There are 16 residues in the CDR3. CDR3 coding DNA: TGTGCCAGCAGCAAAGCGGGGGGTACAGGGTGGAGCGAGCAGTACTTC. This sequence encodes CASSKAGGTGWSEQYF.

This clonotype was recorded a few times. This chain connects TRBV5-1 to TRBJ1-1; 9 positions match TRBD1. The CDR3 covers 19 residues. Germline CDR1 and CDR2: SGHRS and YFSETQ. J was trimmed by 1 base and V by 1 base; bases with no gene match: 14. The CDR3 sequence is CASSLTGGPAVSANTEAFF. The CDR3 DNA reads TGCGCCAGCAGCTTGACAGGGGGCCCGGCAGTCTCCGCGAACACTGAAGCTTTCTTT.

This chain uses TRBV7-9 with TRBJ2-1, with D hard to call. From germline, CDR1 is SEHNR and CDR2 FQNEAQ (reference sequence). Trimming stripped 3 bases from V and 0 bases from J, with 6 bases between. This CDR3 contains 14 residues. Written as DNA, the CDR3 is TGTGCCAGCAGCTTCTCTTCCTCCTACAATGAGCAGTTCTTC. Residues: CASSFSSSYNEQFF.

Only a few counts were recorded for this clonotype. The chain employs TRBV10-3 and TRBJ1-3; D is uncertain. V shed 0 bases and J shed 4 bases, with 13 bases lying between them. Germline V gene sequence: CDR1 ENHRY, CDR2 SYGVKD. The CDR3 sequence is 16 residues long. The CDR3 loop reads CAISESAGATGNTIYF. DNA of the CDR3: TGTGCCATCAGTGAGTCGGCGGGAGCTACGGGAAACACCATATATTTT.

J is TRBJ1-2 and V is TRBV27, with no clear D. Trimming stripped 3 bases from V and 2 bases from J, with 7 bases between. The CDR3 spans 13 residues. Germline CDR1 reads MNHEY; CDR2 reads SMNVEV (reference sequence). The CDR3 sequence is CASSLGTNYGYTF. CDR3 DNA sequence: TGTGCCAGCAGTTTGGGCACCAACTATGGCTACACCTTC.

V usage is TRBV19 and J usage is TRBJ2-3, with a possible D match to TRBD1 (6 bases). CDR1 is LNHDA, CDR2 SQIVND, per germline (reference sequence). V lost 3 bases and J lost 6, with 13 bases in between. This CDR3 has 14 amino acids. The CDR3 bases are TGTGCCAGTAGTATCAAACAGGGAGCCGATACGCAGTATTTT. It yields the protein CASSIKQGADTQYF.